The rows below give T cell receptor beta chains drawn from one sample of a study of T cells in Graves' hyperthyroidism and ophthalmopathy. In TCRdb, the multiplex PCR reads were re-called with MiXCR into one record per CDR3 protein. The sample includes more than 150,000 distinct CDR3 sequences, about 15% of them seen just once. Material for sequencing was blood. These receptors were obtained from a woman aged 45-60 years with Graves' hyperthyroidism. Each CDR3 is given with its conserved first and last residue. D genes are given only for firm matches. The size entry is marked missing in some rows and otherwise reads once, few, many or a size class.

J gene: TRBJ2-1
clone size: many
V gene: TRBV5-1
D gene: .
CDR3 protein: CASSLVAGEQFF
CDR3 DNA: TGCGCCAGCAGCTTGGTGGCAGGGGAGCAGTTCTTC

J gene: TRBJ1-5
clone size: many
V gene: TRBV6-4
D gene: TRBD1
CDR3 protein: CASKRTGGWDSNQPQHF
CDR3 DNA: TGTGCCAGCAAGAGGACAGGGGGCTGGGATAGCAATCAGCCCCAGCATTTT

J gene: TRBJ2-7
clone size: .
V gene: TRBV7-7
D gene: .
CDR3 protein: CASSLDRDNEQYF
CDR3 DNA: TGTGCTAGCAGCTTGGACCGGGACAACGAGCAGTACTTC

J gene: TRBJ2-7
clone size: .
V gene: TRBV28
D gene: .
CDR3 protein: CASSLGLSDEQYF
CDR3 DNA: TGTGCCAGCAGTTTAGGCCTTAGCGACGAGCAGTACTTC

J gene: TRBJ1-1
clone size: many
V gene: TRBV15
D gene: .
CDR3 protein: CATSIGSGTEAFF
CDR3 DNA: TGTGCCACCAGCATCGGGAGTGGCACTGAAGCTTTCTTT

J gene: TRBJ2-5
clone size: .
V gene: TRBV12-3/TRBV12-4
D gene: TRBD2
CDR3 protein: CASSYLAGGRETQYF
CDR3 DNA: TGTGCCAGCAGTTACCTAGCGGGAGGGAGGGAGACCCAGTACTTC

J gene: TRBJ2-2
clone size: few
V gene: TRBV20-1
D gene: .
CDR3 protein: CSARDRRGHTGELSF
CDR3 DNA: TGCAGTGCTAGAGATAGGCGGGGGCACACCGGGGAGCTGTCTTTT

J gene: TRBJ1-1
clone size: few
V gene: TRBV4-3
D gene: TRBD1
CDR3 protein: CASSQAANRGLNEAFF
CDR3 DNA: TGCGCCAGCAGCCAAGCCGCAAACAGGGGTTTAAATGAAGCTTTCTTT

J gene: TRBJ1-1
clone size: many
V gene: TRBV28
D gene: .
CDR3 protein: CASMLRGDTEAFF
CDR3 DNA: TGTGCCAGCATGCTTAGGGGGGACACTGAAGCTTTCTTT

J gene: TRBJ2-7
clone size: many
V gene: TRBV4-2
D gene: .
CDR3 protein: CASSQMGLASYEQYF
CDR3 DNA: TGTGCCAGCAGCCAAATGGGGCTAGCTTCCTACGAGCAGTACTTC

J gene: TRBJ1-2
clone size: many
V gene: TRBV20-1
D gene: .
CDR3 protein: CSASWPTGLNGYTF
CDR3 DNA: TGCAGTGCTAGTTGGCCTACAGGACTGAATGGCTACACCTTC

J gene: TRBJ2-1
clone size: many
V gene: TRBV27
D gene: TRBD2
CDR3 protein: CASRRTSGLNYNEQFF
CDR3 DNA: TGTGCCAGCAGGCGGACTAGCGGGTTAAACTACAATGAGCAGTTCTTC

J gene: TRBJ2-7
clone size: once
V gene: TRBV28
D gene: .
CDR3 protein: CASSFPAESYEQYF
CDR3 DNA: TGTGCCAGCAGTTTTCCGGCAGAGTCCTACGAGCAGTACTTC

J gene: TRBJ2-2
clone size: many
V gene: TRBV11-2
D gene: TRBD2
CDR3 protein: CASSFGRTGELFF
CDR3 DNA: TGTGCCAGCAGCTTCGGGAGGACCGGGGAGCTGTTTTTT

J gene: TRBJ2-6
clone size: many
V gene: TRBV12-3/TRBV12-4
D gene: .
CDR3 protein: CASSPVYGANVLTF
CDR3 DNA: TGTGCCAGCAGTCCAGTGTACGGGGCCAACGTCCTGACTTTC

J gene: TRBJ1-2
clone size: many
V gene: TRBV5-1
D gene: .
CDR3 protein: CASSLVPGPYGYTF
CDR3 DNA: TGCGCCAGCAGCTTGGTTCCGGGCCCCTATGGCTACACCTTC

J gene: TRBJ2-5
clone size: many
V gene: TRBV4-1
D gene: TRBD2
CDR3 protein: CASSPRLAGVETQYF
CDR3 DNA: TGCGCCAGCAGCCCGCGACTAGCGGGGGTAGAGACCCAGTACTTC

J gene: TRBJ2-3
clone size: many
V gene: TRBV11-3
D gene: .
CDR3 protein: CASSLGGFQGSTDTQYF
CDR3 DNA: TGTGCCAGCAGCTTAGGGGGATTTCAGGGGAGCACAGATACGCAGTATTTT

J gene: TRBJ1-1
clone size: many
V gene: TRBV19
D gene: .
CDR3 protein: CASSANREAEAFF
CDR3 DNA: TGTGCCAGTAGTGCGAACAGGGAGGCTGAAGCTTTCTTT

J gene: TRBJ2-5
clone size: .
V gene: TRBV3-1
D gene: TRBD2
CDR3 protein: CASSLPTGTSGQETQYF
CDR3 DNA: TGTGCCAGCAGCCTACCCACGGGGACTAGCGGACAAGAGACCCAGTACTTC

J gene: TRBJ2-1
clone size: .
V gene: TRBV9
D gene: TRBD1
CDR3 protein: CASSLLGQGRGRQFF
CDR3 DNA: TGTGCCAGCAGCCTCCTCGGACAGGGAAGGGGAAGGCAGTTCTTC

J gene: TRBJ2-4
clone size: many
V gene: TRBV2
D gene: .
CDR3 protein: CASKADKNIQYF
CDR3 DNA: TGTGCCAGCAAAGCGGACAAAAACATTCAGTACTTC

J gene: TRBJ2-1
clone size: many
V gene: TRBV19
D gene: .
CDR3 protein: CASISGTPGYNEQFF
CDR3 DNA: TGTGCCAGCATATCCGGGACTCCAGGCTACAATGAGCAGTTCTTC

J gene: TRBJ1-4
clone size: many
V gene: TRBV20-1
D gene: .
CDR3 protein: CSAREGGEKLFF
CDR3 DNA: TGCAGTGCTAGAGAGGGAGGGGAAAAACTGTTTTTT

J gene: TRBJ2-1
clone size: many
V gene: TRBV7-3
D gene: TRBD1
CDR3 protein: CASSSGQYNEQFF
CDR3 DNA: TGTGCCAGCAGCTCGGGACAGTACAATGAGCAGTTCTTC

J gene: TRBJ2-3
clone size: many
V gene: TRBV9
D gene: .
CDR3 protein: CASSVGVGGYTDTQYF
CDR3 DNA: TGTGCCAGCAGCGTAGGGGTGGGGGGATACACAGATACGCAGTATTTT

J gene: TRBJ1-1
clone size: many
V gene: TRBV28
D gene: .
CDR3 protein: CASSLLGFGQGGLNTEAFF
CDR3 DNA: TGTGCCAGCAGTTTACTTGGCTTTGGGCAGGGCGGCTTGAACACTGAAGCTTTCTTT

J gene: TRBJ2-3
clone size: many
V gene: TRBV20-1
D gene: TRBD2
CDR3 protein: CSARARGGTSGGEADTQYF
CDR3 DNA: TGCAGTGCTAGAGCCAGGGGGGGAACTAGCGGGGGGGAAGCAGATACGCAGTATTTT

J gene: TRBJ1-5
clone size: many
V gene: TRBV2
D gene: TRBD1
CDR3 protein: CASRDGYRTGGYNQPQHF
CDR3 DNA: TGTGCCAGCAGGGACGGATACCGGACAGGGGGATACAATCAGCCCCAGCATTTT

J gene: TRBJ2-2
clone size: few
V gene: TRBV3-1
D gene: .
CDR3 protein: CASCESGELFF
CDR3 DNA: TGTGCCAGCTGTGAGTCCGGGGAGCTGTTTTTT

J gene: TRBJ1-4
clone size: many
V gene: TRBV28
D gene: TRBD1
CDR3 protein: CASSLPGGKGEKLFF
CDR3 DNA: TGTGCCAGCAGTCTTCCAGGGGGCAAGGGCGAAAAACTGTTTTTT

J gene: TRBJ1-4
clone size: .
V gene: TRBV7-9
D gene: .
CDR3 protein: CASSLGQGTNEKLFF
CDR3 DNA: TGTGCCAGCAGCTTAGGGCAGGGGACTAATGAAAAACTGTTTTTT

J gene: TRBJ2-1
clone size: .
V gene: TRBV29-1
D gene: .
CDR3 protein: CSVSPGSNEQFF
CDR3 DNA: TGCAGCGTTTCCCCCGGATCCAATGAGCAGTTCTTC

J gene: TRBJ1-1
clone size: .
V gene: TRBV2
D gene: .
CDR3 protein: CARESRQSMDTKAFF
CDR3 DNA: TGTGCCAGGGAGTCCCGACAGAGTATGGACACTAAAGCTTTCTTT

J gene: TRBJ2-2
clone size: .
V gene: TRBV29-1
D gene: .
CDR3 protein: CSVGGGTGELFF
CDR3 DNA: TGCAGCGTTGGAGGGGGGACCGGGGAGCTGTTTTTT

J gene: TRBJ2-5
clone size: .
V gene: TRBV7-9
D gene: .
CDR3 protein: CASSGRPGGALRETQYF
CDR3 DNA: TGTGCCAGCAGCGGAAGGCCCGGCGGGGCTTTACGGGAGACCCAGTACTTC

J gene: TRBJ2-5
clone size: many
V gene: TRBV2
D gene: .
CDR3 protein: CASSARDPTSFQETQYF
CDR3 DNA: TGTGCCAGCAGTGCCCGGGACCCCACATCATTCCAAGAGACCCAGTACTTC

J gene: TRBJ1-5
clone size: .
V gene: TRBV4-2
D gene: .
CDR3 protein: CASSQDWGRPNQPQHF
CDR3 DNA: TGTGCCAGCAGCCAAGATTGGGGACGGCCTAATCAGCCCCAGCATTTT

J gene: TRBJ2-5
clone size: many
V gene: TRBV20-1
D gene: TRBD2
CDR3 protein: CSARGGGGASETQYF
CDR3 DNA: TGCAGTGCCAGAGGAGGCGGGGGGGCCTCGGAGACCCAGTACTTC

J gene: TRBJ2-7
clone size: many
V gene: TRBV6-1
D gene: TRBD2
CDR3 protein: CASSYKSPGLVAEQYF
CDR3 DNA: TGTGCCAGCAGTTACAAATCCCCGGGACTAGTAGCCGAGCAGTACTTC

J gene: TRBJ2-3
clone size: many
V gene: TRBV7-2
D gene: TRBD2
CDR3 protein: CASARGGADTQYF
CDR3 DNA: TGTGCTTCGGCCCGGGGGGGGGCAGATACGCAGTATTTT

J gene: TRBJ2-5
clone size: few
V gene: TRBV29-1
D gene: .
CDR3 protein: CSVRTPETQYF
CDR3 DNA: TGCAGCGTTAGGACCCCGGAGACCCAGTACTTC

J gene: TRBJ1-1
clone size: many
V gene: TRBV19
D gene: .
CDR3 protein: CASSPIANTEAFF
CDR3 DNA: TGTGCCAGTAGTCCGATAGCGAACACTGAAGCTTTCTTT

J gene: TRBJ2-7
clone size: many
V gene: TRBV28
D gene: .
CDR3 protein: CASSFRGAGLEQYF
CDR3 DNA: TGTGCCAGCAGTTTTCGAGGGGCAGGGCTCGAGCAGTACTTC

J gene: TRBJ1-4
clone size: .
V gene: TRBV4-2
D gene: .
CDR3 protein: CASSQDARGGEKLFF
CDR3 DNA: TGTGCCAGCAGCCAAGACGCCAGGGGAGGGGAAAAACTGTTTTTT

J gene: TRBJ1-6
clone size: .
V gene: TRBV3-1
D gene: .
CDR3 protein: CASSSQGNSPLHF
CDR3 DNA: TGTGCCAGCAGCTCCCAGGGGAATTCACCCCTCCACTTT

J gene: TRBJ1-2
clone size: many
V gene: TRBV7-2
D gene: .
CDR3 protein: CASSLVGYGYTF
CDR3 DNA: TGTGCCAGCAGCTTAGTCGGATATGGCTACACCTTC

J gene: TRBJ2-5
clone size: few
V gene: TRBV7-9
D gene: TRBD2
CDR3 protein: CASSLRSGGAVETQYF
CDR3 DNA: TGTGCCAGCAGCTTACGGAGCGGGGGGGCTGTTGAGACCCAGTACTTC

J gene: TRBJ1-1
clone size: .
V gene: TRBV3-1
D gene: TRBD1
CDR3 protein: CASSQLQGAEAFF
CDR3 DNA: TGTGCCAGCAGCCAACTCCAGGGGGCTGAAGCTTTCTTT

J gene: TRBJ1-2
clone size: few
V gene: TRBV19
D gene: .
CDR3 protein: CASREAQQGGDGYTF
CDR3 DNA: TGTGCCAGTAGGGAGGCCCAACAGGGAGGCGATGGCTACACCTTC

J gene: TRBJ2-3
clone size: many
V gene: TRBV13
D gene: .
CDR3 protein: CASTLWTSAWEDTQYF
CDR3 DNA: TGTGCCAGCACCCTCTGGACCTCGGCGTGGGAAGATACGCAGTATTTT

J gene: TRBJ2-5
clone size: .
V gene: TRBV27
D gene: TRBD1
CDR3 protein: CAVKRRGGAGETQYF
CDR3 DNA: TGTGCCGTCAAACGGAGAGGGGGCGCGGGAGAGACCCAGTACTTC

J gene: TRBJ2-4
clone size: many
V gene: TRBV20-1
D gene: .
CDR3 protein: CSASQGAKNIQYF
CDR3 DNA: TGCAGTGCTAGTCAGGGTGCCAAAAACATTCAGTACTTC

J gene: TRBJ2-7
clone size: .
V gene: TRBV28
D gene: .
CDR3 protein: CTSTTPGASYEQYF
CDR3 DNA: TGTACCAGCACCACCCCGGGGGCCAGCTACGAGCAGTACTTC